These 28 T cell receptor beta chains were sequenced from one sample in a study of metastatic and nonmetastatic thyroid tumors. Thyroid surgery had not been preceded by any treatment in any patient. TCRdb reprocessed the PCR reads using MiXCR. The data show some 31,000 clones, 7% to 9% seen once. Input material: blood. The receptors originated from a female donor with papillary thyroid cancer or a benign thyroid nodule (not recorded which). Some clones in this sample may be carry-over from other donors' samples.

This clone was observed a handful of times. The chain uses TRBV19 and TRBJ2-7; the match to TRBD2 covers 10 bases. Trimming at V came to 4 bases and at J to 2 bases, leaving 2 bases not matched to a gene. The CDR3 has 14 amino acids. The germline gives CDR1 LNHDA, CDR2 SQIVND (reference sequence). DNA for the CDR3: TGTGCCAGTAGTAGGACTAGCGGACCCTACGAGCAGTACTTC. Translation: CASSRTSGPYEQYF.

This clone was observed many times. J is TRBJ2-3 and V is TRBV20-1; weak D call: TRBD1 (6 bases). The V end lost 0 bases, the J end lost 0 bases, and 10 bases lay between the germline ends. The CDR3 is 15 residues long. Germline values: CDR1 DFQATT, CDR2 SNEGSKA (reference sequence). CDR3 amino acids: CSARDRGRSTDTQYF. The DNA of the CDR3 is TGCAGTGCTAGAGACAGGGGCCGAAGCACAGATACGCAGTATTTT.

This clone was seen repeatedly, ten times or more. This chain joins TRBV19 and TRBJ1-1; D may be TRBD1 (5 bases). The CDR3 runs 14 residues. The germline V gene has CDR1 LNHDA and CDR2 SQIVND (reference sequence). The V end was cut by 4 bases, the J end by 4 bases, with 13 bases between. The CDR3 DNA sequence: TGTGCCAGTAGTAAGGGAGGGGCGGGCACTGAAGCTTTCTTT. Protein: CASSKGGAGTEAFF.

The sample holds many counts of this clone. The chain carries TRBV5-5 and TRBJ1-1; D ambiguous. Germline CDR1 SGHKS, CDR2 YYEKEE (reference sequence). The CDR3 consists of 13 residues. V was shortened by 7 bases and J by 2 bases, with 12 bases between the two germline ends. The CDR3 DNA sequence: TGTGCCAGCCAGGACGGTATTAACACTGAAGCTTTCTTT. Its protein is CASQDGINTEAFF.

This clone has a count of ten or more. J is TRBJ2-7 and V is TRBV11-1; no firm D call. From germline, CDR1 is SGHAT and CDR2 FQDESV (reference sequence). V lost 1 base and J 3 bases, leaving 7 bases between the germline ends. The CDR3 runs 13 residues. The CDR3 nucleotides are TGTGCCAGCAGCTTAGACCAGCGCTACGAGCAGTACTTC. Amino acids: CASSLDQRYEQYF.

This clone was counted at least ten times. This chain connects TRBV20-1 to TRBJ2-2, with TRBD2 identical over 11 bases. CDR3 length: 18 residues. The V gene end was trimmed by 6 bases and the J gene end by 6 bases; junction bases not matched to a gene: 18. Per germline, CDR1 DFQATT and CDR2 SNEGSKA (reference sequence). In DNA, the CDR3 is TGCAGTGCCGATGGGACAGATCTAGCGGGAGGAGACCCCGGGGAGCTGTTTTTT. Amino acids: CSADGTDLAGGDPGELFF.

This clone has ten or more counts. The rearrangement links TRBV19 to TRBJ2-7, with 10 nucleotides matching TRBD1. The CDR3 has 14 residues. V shed 3 bases and J 7 bases; nucleotides not matched to a gene: 6. In germline, CDR1 is LNHDA, CDR2 SQIVND (reference sequence). In nucleotides, the CDR3 is TGTGCCAGTAGTATGAGACAGGGGGCTGGAGAGCAGTACTTC. This encodes CASSMRQGAGEQYF. The entire variable domain, with the rest obtained from reference TRBV19 and TRBJ2-7, is as follows: DGGITQSPKYLFRKEGQNVTLSCEQNLNHDAMYWYRQDPGQGLRLIYYSQIVNDFQKGDIAEGYSVSREKKESFPLTVTSAQKNPTAFYLCASSMRQGAGEQYFGPGTRLTVT.

Many counts were recorded for this clone. The rearrangement uses TRBV4-1 and TRBJ1-1; D perhaps matches TRBD1 (5 bases). The germline V gene encodes CDR1 MGHRA and CDR2 YSYEKL. The CDR3 is 15 amino acids. V lost 0 bases to trimming and J lost 5 bases, with 13 bases between them. Here the CDR3 DNA reads TGCGCCAGCAGCCAAGAACTCGCGCAGGGAACTGAAGCTTTCTTT. The encoded protein is CASSQELAQGTEAFF.

This clone was found many times. The chain recombines TRBV29-1 with TRBJ2-7; D not certain. Germline V gives CDR1 SQVTM, CDR2 ANQGSEA. Between the trimmed V and J ends, which lost 6 bases and 6 bases, there was a span of 15 bases. CDR3 length: 12 residues. The CDR3 reads CSVASMFREQYF. DNA of the CDR3: TGCAGCGTGGCCTCTATGTTCCGCGAGCAGTACTTC.

This clone was seen repeatedly, ten times or more. This chain connects TRBV12-3 or TRBV12-4 to TRBJ1-3, with a possible D match to TRBD1 (6 bases). V lost 5 bases, J lost 4 bases, and 12 bases lay in between. The CDR3 covers 14 residues. The CDR3 region is CASSGTPRGNTIYF. The CDR3 DNA reads as TGTGCCAGCAGTGGGACACCAAGGGGAAACACCATATATTTT.

The chain couples TRBV5-4 to TRBJ2-7, with D tentatively TRBD1 (6 bases). The CDR3 has 15 amino acids. V was pared by 4 bases and J by 0 bases, with 14 bases between. Germline values: CDR1 SGHNT, CDR2 YYREEE (reference sequence). CDR3 sequence: CASSRAQTGSYEQYF. In nucleotides, the CDR3 is TGTGCCAGCAGCAGAGCCCAGACAGGCTCCTACGAGCAGTACTTC.

This clone has at least ten counts. DNA for the CDR3: TGTGCCAGCAGTTTCTGGAGAGAACAGTACTTC. As protein: CASSFWREQYF. The chain uses TRBV28 and TRBJ2-7; no clear D. CDR3 length: 11 residues. In germline, CDR1 is MDHEN, CDR2 SYDVKM. V lost 3 bases to trimming and J lost 10 bases, with 10 bases between them. Looking up the rest from reference TRBV28 and TRBJ2-7 gives the full variable domain: DVKVTQSSRYLVKRTGEKVFLECVQDMDHENMFWYRQDPGLGLRLIYFSYDVKMKEKGDIPEGYSVSREKKERFSLILESASTNQTSMYLCASSFWREQYFGPGTRLTVT.

This clone was observed many times. The gene calls are TRBV9 and TRBJ2-3; 8 bases agree with TRBD2. The J segment lost 6 bases and the V segment lost 0 bases, leaving 6 bases of the junction unmatched. This CDR3 region has 15 residues. Per the germline V gene, CDR1 is SGDLS and CDR2 is YYNGEE. CDR3 bases: TGTGCCAGCAGCGTAGCTGAGCGGGAGTGGGATACGCAGTATTTT. Protein: CASSVAEREWDTQYF.

This clone appeared many times. This chain connects TRBV5-1 to TRBJ2-7; 8 bases match TRBD2. The CDR3 extends over 13 amino acids. Germline V gene lookup returns CDR1 SGHRS and CDR2 YFSETQ. The junction had 4 bases not matched to a gene; V was cut back by 5 bases and J by 3 bases. Here the CDR3 DNA reads TGCGCCAGCAGGGGGCTAGCGGGCTACGAGCAGTACTTC. This codes for CASRGLAGYEQYF.

Ten or more counts support this clone. V usage is TRBV12-3 or TRBV12-4 and J usage is TRBJ2-7; no clear D gene. The CDR3 runs to 15 residues. Trimming removed 6 bases from V and 3 bases from J, with 18 bases in between. The DNA of the CDR3 is TGTGCCAGCAGCAAACCCTCAGGAATCGACTACGAGCAGTACTTC. It yields the protein CASSKPSGIDYEQYF.

By sample fraction, this clone is medium-sized. CDR3 residues: CASSLRTGTYEQYF. In nucleotides, the CDR3 is TGTGCCAGTAGTCTTAGGACGGGAACCTACGAGCAGTACTTC. The chain is built from TRBV19 and TRBJ2-7; possible D gene TRBD2, 5 bases. CDR1 is LNHDA, CDR2 SQIVND, per germline (reference sequence). The CDR3 length is 14 residues. V lost 5 bases, J lost 2 bases, and 13 bases lay in between.

About this clone itself: A read error is possible here, since a much larger clone lies one base away. The J gene is TRBJ1-2, the V gene TRBV4-1; the D is unclear. CDR3 length: 14 residues. Looked up from germline, CDR1 is MGHRA and CDR2 is YSYEKL. CDR3 sequence: CASSQASSIYGHTF. The CDR3 DNA sequence: TGCGCCAGCAGCCAAGCAAGTTCGATCTATGGCCACACCTTC.

Many counts were recorded for this clone. The chain combines TRBV20-1 with TRBJ1-1; D uncertain. Germline V gene lookup returns CDR1 DFQATT and CDR2 SNEGSKA (reference sequence). V dropped 0 bases and J dropped 5 bases, with 7 bases sitting between them. This CDR3 spans 12 amino acids. CDR3 region: CSAREGPTEAFF. In DNA form, the CDR3 reads TGCAGTGCTAGAGAAGGACCAACTGAAGCTTTCTTT.

This clone was seen at least ten times. The V gene is TRBV7-8, the J gene TRBJ1-2; no reliable D call. The CDR3 totals 13 residues. Germline CDR1 reads SGHVS; CDR2 reads FQNEAQ. V lost 2 bases to trimming and J lost 4 bases, with 8 bases between them. Here the CDR3 DNA reads TGTGCCAGCAGCTTAATGGCTAGCTATGGCTACACCTTC. It translates to CASSLMASYGYTF. Supplemented by reference TRBV7-8 and TRBJ1-2, the full variable domain reads GAGVSQSPRYKVAKRGQDVALRCDPISGHVSLFWYQQALGQGPEFLTYFQNEAQLDKSGLPSDRFFAERPEGSVSTLKIQRTQQEDSAVYLCASSLMASYGYTFGSGTRLTVV.

This clone was picked up many times. CDR3 in DNA: TGTGCCAGCAGCTCAATTACTAGCGGGAGCTACAATGAGCAGTTCTTC. Protein product: CASSSITSGSYNEQFF. This chain links TRBV13 with TRBJ2-1, with 11 positions matching TRBD2. In germline, CDR1 is PRHDT, CDR2 FYEKMQ (reference sequence). Germline trimming cut 4 bases from V and 3 bases from J; bases unmatched to any gene: 5. The CDR3 consists of 16 residues.

This clone was seen ten or more times. The V call is TRBV5-1, the J call TRBJ1-6, with a tentative D call TRBD1 (5 bases). The germline V and J ends were trimmed by 1 base and 6 bases, with 14 bases remaining between them. The CDR3 is 16 amino acids. Germline V lookup: CDR1 SGHRS, CDR2 YFSETQ. This CDR3 reads CASSLWAGSSNSPLHF. The CDR3 DNA reads TGCGCCAGCAGCTTGTGGGCAGGGAGTAGTAATTCACCCCTCCACTTT.

This clone was found many times. CDR3 protein: CASRPTGVHEQYF. For the CDR3, the DNA is TGTGCCAGCAGGCCGACAGGAGTTCACGAGCAGTACTTC. The rearrangement joins TRBV6-1 to TRBJ2-7; weak D call: TRBD1 (6 bases). The V gene lost 6 bases and the J gene lost 5 bases, with 14 bases spanning the gap. CDR1 is MNHNS and CDR2 is SASEGT in the germline V gene. The CDR3 runs to 13 residues.

This clone was found many times. The V gene is TRBV7-8, the J gene TRBJ1-1; no reliable D call. The V gene's germline CDR1 is SGHVS and CDR2 FQNEAQ. CDR3 length: 16 amino acids. Trimming removed 4 bases at V and 0 bases at J, with 15 bases between. The CDR3 sequence is CASSSPPESLNTEAFF. CDR3 nucleotide sequence: TGTGCCAGCAGCTCCCCCCCCGAATCCTTGAACACTGAAGCTTTCTTT. The whole variable domain, filled in from reference TRBV7-8 and TRBJ1-1, reads GAGVSQSPRYKVAKRGQDVALRCDPISGHVSLFWYQQALGQGPEFLTYFQNEAQLDKSGLPSDRFFAERPEGSVSTLKIQRTQQEDSAVYLCASSSPPESLNTEAFFGQGTRLTVV.

This clone was observed many times. The chain carries TRBV6-1 and TRBJ2-3, with TRBD2 matching over 10 bases. CDR1 is MNHNS and CDR2 is SASEGT in the germline V gene. J lost 3 bases, V lost 4 bases, and 10 bases had no gene match. The CDR3 extends over 17 amino acids. In DNA form, the CDR3 reads TGTGCCAGCAGTGGGGGCGTGCCGGGACTAGCGACAGATACGCAGTATTTT. Translation: CASSGGVPGLATDTQYF.

There are many counts of this clone. The rearrangement joins TRBV12-3 or TRBV12-4 to TRBJ2-5; D is perhaps TRBD1 or TRBD2 (6 bases each). The CDR3 totals 14 residues. V gave up 6 bases and J gave up 9 bases, with 20 bases separating them. CDR3 loop: CASSPNQGPGAQYF. In DNA, the CDR3 is TGTGCCAGCAGCCCCAACCAGGGGCCGGGGGCCCAGTACTTC.

Remarks on this clone: This may be a read error, as it is one base from a much larger clone. V and J are TRBV5-1 and TRBJ2-1; no clear D gene. V was clipped by 5 bases and J by 3 bases, with 3 bases between them. This CDR3 comprises 11 residues. In germline, CDR1 is SGHRS, CDR2 YFSETQ. The CDR3 nucleotides read TGCGCCAGCAGGGACTACAATGAGCAGTTCTTC. Protein sequence: CASRDYNEQFF. The whole variable domain, filled in from reference TRBV5-1 and TRBJ2-1, reads KAGVTQTPRYLIKTRGQQVTLSCSPISGHRSVSWYQQTPGQGLQFLFEYFSETQRNKGNFPGRFSGRQFSNSRSEMNVSTLELGDSALYLCASRDYNEQFFGPGTRLTVL.

This clone was counted many times. V usage is TRBV7-9 and J usage is TRBJ2-7; D is perhaps TRBD2 (6 bases). V shed 1 base and J shed 1 base, with 11 bases lying between them. The CDR3 length is 15 residues. CDR1 and CDR2 (germline): SEHNR, FQNEAQ (reference sequence). The CDR3 coding sequence is TGTGCCAGCAGCTTAGGTCCGGGGGTGTCCTACGAGCAGTACTTC. Translating gives CASSLGPGVSYEQYF.

This clone was counted ten times or more. This rearrangement joins TRBV18 to TRBJ2-3; possibly TRBD2 for D (6 bases). Germline CDR1 reads KGHSH; CDR2 reads LQKENI. This CDR3 has 16 residues. The V gene lost 2 bases and the J gene lost 0 bases, with 12 bases spanning the gap. CDR3 coding DNA: TGTGCCAGCTCACCATATGAGCGGGTTAGCACAGATACGCAGTATTTT. The encoded protein is CASSPYERVSTDTQYF.